This TCR beta chain was retrieved from a study of T cell responses to AZD1222 COVID-19 vaccine. Across the study: Samples with a second dose at about 4 or about 12 weeks were pooled together. Notes on the study in general: Females made up more of the donors, who were largely white British, and clonal diversity may have come out too low. Without day 14 samples, only post-peak T cell repertoires were studied. Just five or six AZD1222 recipients were seropositive at baseline.

A word on this clone: Antigen specificity is unknown.

Here immunoSEQ multiplex PCR was the method, and the copy in TCRdb shows in-frame clones only, minus some. The sample has 150,000 to 200,000 clones, approximately 90% seen once. Here the sequenced sample was peripheral blood, taken on day 0 of AZD1222 vaccination. This receptor was identified in an adult in good health.

In DNA form, the CDR3 reads TGTGCCAGCAGCTTGGGGGCAGGCCCTAAGGGCTATGGCTACACCTTC. Translation: CASSLGAGPKGYGYTF. J is TRBJ1-2 and V is TRBV5-4; D gene uncertain. Trimming left V 0 bases short and J 4 bases short, with 16 bases between. Looked up from germline, CDR1 is SGHNT and CDR2 is YYREEE (reference sequence). This CDR3 has 16 residues.